This TCR beta chain was captured by sequencing in a study of blood T cells in healthy people across ages. Study in general: With template switching, about one barcoded beta molecule was captured per two T cells. Overall study results and limits: TCR beta diversity per million T cells fell roughly linearly with age.

Germline trimming cut 3 bases from V and 2 bases from J; bases unmatched to any gene: 8. From germline, CDR1 is DFQATT and CDR2 SNEGSKA (reference sequence). The CDR3 is made up of 15 amino acids. Healthy Caucasians from Russia aged roughly 6 to 95 served as donors. Using a J-beta primer mix together with a sample-barcoded 5' primer, a second PCR was run for 7 to 11 cycles. TCRdb reprocessed the 5' RACE reads via MiXCR and lists one record per CDR3 protein. Of roughly 1.6 million distinct CDR3 sequences listed, roughly 32% are singletons. A remark on this clonotype: Antigen: not known.

Material: blood. This TCR was recovered from a woman in her twenties or thirties in good health. The chain employs TRBV20-1 and TRBJ2-3; TRBD2 matches 7 bases. The CDR3 DNA follows: TGCAGTGCTAGTCGGCGGCTAGCGGACACAGATACGCAGTATTTT. As protein: CSASRRLADTDTQYF.